A selection of T cell receptor beta chains follows, all from one sample in a study of T cell responses to AZD1222 COVID-19 vaccine. Profiled with immunoSEQ multiplex PCR; TCRdb holds only in-frame clones, not every one. The table includes about 130,000 clones, around 89% detected once. The sequencing used peripheral blood, collected 28 days after the second AZD1222 dose. The receptors stem from an adult who received the AZD1222 COVID-19 vaccine. Both conserved end residues are part of each CDR3. D genes are given only for firm matches. A row's size may be missing; if present it is once, few, many or a size class.

clone size: once
V gene: TRBV7-2
D gene: .
J gene: TRBJ1-5
CDR3 DNA: TGTGCCAGCAGCTTAGGACAGGGCAATCAGCCCCAGCATTTT
CDR3 protein: CASSLGQGNQPQHF

clone size: .
V gene: TRBV7-2
D gene: TRBD1
J gene: TRBJ1-1
CDR3 DNA: TGTGCCAGCAGCCCTTGGGAGTTAGGACAGGGTGGCGCTGAAGCTTTCTTT
CDR3 protein: CASSPWELGQGGAEAFF

clone size: .
V gene: TRBV9
D gene: .
J gene: TRBJ1-1
CDR3 DNA: TGTGCCAGCAGCGTAGACGGCAGGCCGAACACTGAAGCTTTCTTT
CDR3 protein: CASSVDGRPNTEAFF

clone size: .
V gene: TRBV30
D gene: .
J gene: TRBJ1-5
CDR3 DNA: TGTGCCTGGAGTGTCGGGGGAAACAATCAGCCCCAGCATTTT
CDR3 protein: CAWSVGGNNQPQHF

clone size: once
V gene: TRBV7-9
D gene: .
J gene: TRBJ1-2
CDR3 DNA: TGTGCCAGCAGCACCGGACGGAACTATGGCTACACCTTC
CDR3 protein: CASSTGRNYGYTF

clone size: .
V gene: TRBV11-2
D gene: .
J gene: TRBJ1-3
CDR3 DNA: TGTGCCAGCAGCCTCAGTATCTCTGGAAACACCATATATTTT
CDR3 protein: CASSLSISGNTIYF

clone size: .
V gene: TRBV11-2
D gene: .
J gene: TRBJ1-3
CDR3 DNA: TGTGCCAGCAGCTTAGGGTTCGGACTTGCTGGAAACACCATATATTTT
CDR3 protein: CASSLGFGLAGNTIYF

clone size: .
V gene: TRBV13
D gene: .
J gene: TRBJ2-2
CDR3 DNA: TGTGCCAGCAGCTTAGTGTCCAGTCCCGGCAGGACCGGGGAGCTGTTTTTT
CDR3 protein: CASSLVSSPGRTGELFF

clone size: .
V gene: TRBV6-1
D gene: .
J gene: TRBJ2-7
CDR3 DNA: TGTGCCAGCAGTGAAGCCCTCCCTGCCGAAGAAAGAGGCTACGAGCAGTACTTC
CDR3 protein: CASSEALPAEERGYEQYF

clone size: .
V gene: TRBV28
D gene: TRBD2
J gene: TRBJ2-1
CDR3 DNA: TGTGCCAGCAGCTCTAGCGGGAGTTTCAACAATGAGCAGTTCTTC
CDR3 protein: CASSSSGSFNNEQFF

clone size: once
V gene: TRBV7-3
D gene: .
J gene: TRBJ2-1
CDR3 DNA: TGTGCCAGCAGCCCGACCTTGGACACAGGGAGGCATGAGCAGTTCTTC
CDR3 protein: CASSPTLDTGRHEQFF

clone size: .
V gene: TRBV6-1
D gene: .
J gene: TRBJ2-5
CDR3 DNA: TGTGCCAGCAGTGAAATAGGTGCCACGACCCAGTACTTC
CDR3 protein: CASSEIGATTQYF

clone size: .
V gene: TRBV6-6
D gene: .
J gene: TRBJ2-5
CDR3 DNA: TGTGCCAGCAGTCCCTCGTACCAAGAGACCCAGTACTTC
CDR3 protein: CASSPSYQETQYF

clone size: once
V gene: TRBV3-1/TRBV3-2
D gene: TRBD1
J gene: TRBJ1-2
CDR3 DNA: TGTGCCAGCAGCCAAGAAGGGTCGGACAGGGGCTACACCTTC
CDR3 protein: CASSQEGSDRGYTF

clone size: .
V gene: TRBV7-8
D gene: .
J gene: TRBJ1-3
CDR3 DNA: TGTGCCACTTCGAAGCCGGGACAACTGATCTCTGGAAACACCATATATTTT
CDR3 protein: CATSKPGQLISGNTIYF

clone size: once
V gene: TRBV18
D gene: TRBD1
J gene: TRBJ2-1
CDR3 DNA: TGTGCCAGCTCAGGGGACAGCTTCAATGAGCAGTTCTTC
CDR3 protein: CASSGDSFNEQFF

clone size: .
V gene: TRBV5-1
D gene: .
J gene: TRBJ1-2
CDR3 DNA: TGCGCCAGCAGCAGAAAGGGCCAGGAGGAGAATGGCTACACCTTC
CDR3 protein: CASSRKGQEENGYTF

clone size: .
V gene: TRBV4-1
D gene: .
J gene: TRBJ2-1
CDR3 DNA: TGCGCCAGCAGCCAGGGGAGACAGGCCCAGGTTTATGAGCAGTTCTTC
CDR3 protein: CASSQGRQAQVYEQFF

clone size: .
V gene: TRBV2
D gene: .
J gene: TRBJ1-2
CDR3 DNA: TGTGCCAGCAGTGATGTCCAAAACTATGGCTACACCTTC
CDR3 protein: CASSDVQNYGYTF

clone size: once
V gene: TRBV27
D gene: TRBD1
J gene: TRBJ1-6
CDR3 DNA: TGTGCCAGCAGTTCACGGGGGACAGGGGGTTCACCCCTCCACTTT
CDR3 protein: CASSSRGTGGSPLHF

clone size: .
V gene: TRBV4-2
D gene: TRBD1
J gene: TRBJ2-3
CDR3 DNA: TGTGCCAGCAGCCAGCCGACAGGGCAAGGCACAGATACGCAGTATTTT
CDR3 protein: CASSQPTGQGTDTQYF

clone size: once
V gene: TRBV3-1/TRBV3-2
D gene: .
J gene: TRBJ1-1
CDR3 DNA: TGTGCCAGCAGCCAGTTGGCCCTGAACACTGAAGCTTTCTTT
CDR3 protein: CASSQLALNTEAFF